Presented here are 32 T cell receptor beta chains from one specimen sequenced in a study of cytomegalovirus exposure and HLA in healthy donors. PCR amplification relied on 60 Vbeta primers (plus 13 Jbeta primers). TCRdb keeps only in-frame clones here, not all; method: immunoSEQ multiplex PCR. Among 150,000 to 200,000 clones listed, roughly 80% were seen once. Sequencing used PBMCs. The origin of the receptors is a man aged 50 to 60 in good health and CMV-seropositive.

The J gene is TRBJ2-2, the V gene TRBV6-5, with D possibly TRBD1 on 5 matching bases. The CDR3 sequence is 15 residues long. V was cut by 6 bases and J by 5 bases, with 16 bases left in between. Germline V lookup: CDR1 MNHEY, CDR2 SVGAGI. Here the CDR3 DNA reads TGTGCCAGCAGGGATTCCTCAAGGGGAACCGGGGAGCTGTTTTTT. This translates into CASRDSSRGTGELFF.

The CDR3 loop reads CASSLAGANEQYF. The CDR3 nucleotides are TGTGCCAGCAGCTTAGCGGGGGCCAACGAGCAGTACTTC. The rearrangement uses TRBV7-2 and TRBJ2-7; tentative D call: TRBD1 (6 bases). The CDR3 spans 13 residues. V lost 0 bases to trimming and J lost 5 bases, with 8 bases between them. The germline V gene has CDR1 SGHTA and CDR2 FQGNSA.

This clone turned up a few times. V usage is TRBV30 and J usage is TRBJ1-1; D unclear. The CDR3 covers 11 residues. V lost 4 bases and J 8 bases, leaving 11 bases between the germline ends. Germline-derived CDR1 and CDR2 are GTSNPN and SVGIG (reference sequence). The DNA for the CDR3 is TGTGCCTGGAAATCGGGTTACGAAGCTTTCTTT. This codes for CAWKSGYEAFF.

The chain uses TRBV9 and TRBJ2-5, with 8 positions matching TRBD1. There are 15 residues in the CDR3. Looked up from germline, CDR1 is SGDLS and CDR2 is YYNGEE. The V and J ends lost 0 bases and 5 bases, in that order; junction bases with no gene match: 6. The CDR3 DNA sequence: TGTGCCAGCAGCGTAGAAAACAGGGGGTGGGAGACCCAGTACTTC. Amino acid sequence: CASSVENRGWETQYF.

The rearrangement links TRBV11-3 to TRBJ2-2; 7 nucleotides line up with TRBD1. J lost 7 bases, V lost 4 bases, and 3 bases had no gene match. Germline V gene data show CDR1 as SGHNT and CDR2 as YENEEA. CDR3 length: 13 residues. The CDR3 region has the DNA TGTGCCAGCAGCTATCACAGGGGCGGGGAGCTGTTTTTT. Translating it yields CASSYHRGGELFF.

The chain recombines TRBV2 with TRBJ1-2; weak D call: TRBD1 (5 bases). V gave up 0 bases and J gave up 3 bases, with 8 bases separating them. Looked up from germline, CDR1 is SNHLY and CDR2 is FYNNEI. The CDR3 has 14 amino acids. The CDR3 DNA is TGTGCCAGCAGTGAAGCTACAGGAGACTATGGCTACACCTTC. Translated: CASSEATGDYGYTF.

This clone was detected ten times or more. The chain carries TRBV28 and TRBJ2-7; 8 positions agree with TRBD1. Germline CDR1 MDHEN, CDR2 SYDVKM. The CDR3 has 17 amino acids. Trimming cost V 5 bases and J 2 bases; bases outside gene matches: 14. CDR3 sequence (DNA): TGTGCCAGCAGTACGCGGACAGGGATCGAAGGGGCCTACGAGCAGTACTTC. Protein product: CASSTRTGIEGAYEQYF. Based on the CDR3 plus reference TRBV28 and TRBJ2-7, the full variable domain is DVKVTQSSRYLVKRTGEKVFLECVQDMDHENMFWYRQDPGLGLRLIYFSYDVKMKEKGDIPEGYSVSREKKERFSLILESASTNQTSMYLCASSTRTGIEGAYEQYFGPGTRLTVT.

This sequence joins TRBV6-1 and TRBJ2-2; 7 nucleotides align to TRBD2. The CDR3 extends over 15 amino acids. The germline gives CDR1 MNHNS, CDR2 SASEGT. V lost 4 bases and J lost 4; bases outside the gene matches: 6. CDR3 loop: CASSGGRASTGELFF. In DNA form, the CDR3 reads TGTGCCAGCAGTGGGGGGAGGGCCTCCACCGGGGAGCTGTTTTTT.

The genes are TRBV29-1 and TRBJ2-5; no clear D gene. The J call is doubtful: the DNA matches TRBJ2-7 better. Germline CDR1 reads SQVTM; CDR2 reads ANQGSEA. The CDR3 contains 10 residues. CDR3 DNA sequence: TGCAGCGTGTCCATGGGCGAGCAGTACTTC. It is translated as CSVSMGEQYF.

V and J are TRBV7-9 and TRBJ1-1; TRBD1 is a possible D gene (6 bases). This CDR3 comprises 16 residues. V was pared by 2 bases and J by 3 bases, with 16 bases between. Germline loops: CDR1 SEHNR, CDR2 FQNEAQ (reference sequence). CDR3 nucleotides: TGTGCCAGCAGCTTACTGACAGGTAGAGGGGACACTGAAGCTTTCTTT. Protein product: CASSLLTGRGDTEAFF. Full variable domain (missing parts from reference TRBV7-9 and TRBJ1-1): DTGVSQNPRHKITKRGQNVTFRCDPISEHNRLYWYRQTLGQGPEFLTYFQNEAQLEKSRLLSDRFSAERPKGSFSTLEIQRTEQGDSAMYLCASSLLTGRGDTEAFFGQGTRLTVV.

The chain links TRBV2 to TRBJ2-5; maybe TRBD2 (7 bases). There are 15 residues in the CDR3. V shed 3 bases and J shed 5 bases, with 16 bases lying between them. CDR1 and CDR2 from the germline V gene are SNHLY and FYNNEI. The CDR3 is CASSEAGRGGETQYF. The CDR3, as DNA: TGTGCCAGCAGTGAGGCTGGCAGGGGAGGGGAGACCCAGTACTTC.

The chain has TRBV11-2 and TRBJ2-5, with 9 bases fitting TRBD2. The end of the DNA is better explained by TRBJ2-7, so the J call may be wrong. The CDR3 loop spans 14 amino acids. Looked up from germline, CDR1 is SGHAT and CDR2 is FQNNGV. CDR3: CASSLGAGGYEQYF. The CDR3 nucleotides read TGTGCCAGCAGCTTAGGAGCGGGAGGCTACGAGCAGTACTTC.

The J gene is TRBJ2-3, the V gene TRBV4-2; 12 bases line up with TRBD2. The CDR3 extends over 18 amino acids. V lost 0 bases, J lost 3 bases, and 7 bases stayed unmatched. Per germline, CDR1 LGHNA and CDR2 YNFKEQ. CDR3 sequence: CASSQDYGLAGITDTQYF. CDR3 bases: TGTGCCAGCAGCCAAGATTATGGACTAGCGGGAATTACAGATACGCAGTATTTT.

This rearrangement joins TRBV5-6 to TRBJ2-3; 11 bases map to TRBD1. CDR3 length: 15 amino acids. Germline V CDR1 and CDR2: SGHDT, YYEEEE. Losses at the gene ends were 4 bases for V and 5 bases for J; bases not matched to a gene: 6. The CDR3 sequence is CASSIRTGGRDTQYF. The CDR3, as DNA: TGTGCCAGCAGCATAAGGACAGGGGGCCGAGATACGCAGTATTTT. Full variable domain (rest looked up from reference TRBV5-6 and TRBJ2-3): DAGVTQSPTHLIKTRGQQVTLRCSPKSGHDTVSWYQQALGQGPQFIFQYYEEEERQRGNFPDRFSGHQFPNYSSELNVNALLLGDSALYLCASSIRTGGRDTQYFGPGTRLTVL.

This clone was counted a single time. The rearrangement joins TRBV19 to TRBJ1-5; D is undetermined. The V and J ends lost 3 bases and 4 bases respectively, with 10 bases between them. The CDR3 is made up of 14 amino acids. The germline V gene encodes CDR1 LNHDA and CDR2 SQIVND (reference sequence). The CDR3 sequence is CASSMSRVNQPQHF. In DNA form, the CDR3 reads TGTGCCAGTAGTATGTCGAGGGTAAATCAGCCCCAGCATTTT. Supplemented by reference TRBV19 and TRBJ1-5, the full variable domain reads DGGITQSPKYLFRKEGQNVTLSCEQNLNHDAMYWYRQDPGQGLRLIYYSQIVNDFQKGDIAEGYSVSREKKESFPLTVTSAQKNPTAFYLCASSMSRVNQPQHFGDGTRLSIL.

The rearrangement uses TRBV29-1 and TRBJ1-1, with D maybe TRBD1 (5 bases). V was trimmed by 6 bases and J by 0 bases, leaving 8 bases between them. The CDR3 extends over 12 amino acids. Germline V gives CDR1 SQVTM, CDR2 ANQGSEA. The CDR3 DNA follows: TGCAGCGTATTGACAGTGAACACTGAAGCTTTCTTT. Translated, it gives CSVLTVNTEAFF.

CDR3 DNA sequence: TGCGCCAGCAGCCCGAGTCGGGAGACCGGCGAGCAGTACTTC. Protein sequence: CASSPSRETGEQYF. V and J are TRBV10-1 and TRBJ2-7; D possibly corresponds to TRBD2 (6 bases). Germline CDR1 is WNHNN and CDR2 is SYGVQD (reference sequence). V was trimmed by 6 bases and J by 6 bases, leaving 18 bases between them. The CDR3 loop spans 14 amino acids.

This chain joins TRBV2 and TRBJ1-1; D is perhaps TRBD1 (6 bases). Germline V gives CDR1 SNHLY, CDR2 FYNNEI. The CDR3 runs 14 residues. V was clipped by 6 bases and J by 4 bases, with 15 bases between them. CDR3 amino acids: CASSFQGFRTEAFF. The DNA for the CDR3 is TGTGCCAGCAGCTTCCAGGGGTTTCGCACTGAAGCTTTCTTT. Full variable domain (outside the CDR3, taken from reference TRBV2 and TRBJ1-1): EPEVTQTPSHQVTQMGQEVILRCVPISNHLYFYWYRQILGQKVEFLVSFYNNEISEKSEIFDDQFSVERPDGSNFTLKIRSTKLEDSAMYFCASSFQGFRTEAFFGQGTRLTVV.

The rearrangement uses TRBV7-2 and TRBJ1-4; 11 bases match TRBD1. Losses at the gene ends were 6 bases for V and 4 bases for J; bases not matched to a gene: 4. The V gene's germline CDR1 is SGHTA and CDR2 FQGNSA. This CDR3 is built from 15 residues. In DNA, the CDR3 is TGTGCCAGCAGGCAAGGGACAGGGGGTAATGAAAAACTGTTTTTT. Its translation: CASRQGTGGNEKLFF.

The chain carries TRBV27 and TRBJ1-5; no firm D call. The CDR3 is 13 residues long. V lost 3 bases to trimming and J lost 5 bases, with 8 bases between them. CDR1 is MNHEY and CDR2 is SMNVEV in the germline V gene (reference sequence). The CDR3 loop reads CASSLLRDQPQHF. The CDR3 nucleotides are TGTGCCAGCAGTTTGTTGAGGGATCAGCCCCAGCATTTT.

In this sample, this clone turned up a few times. The gene calls are TRBV5-4 and TRBJ2-5, with TRBD1 as a possible D gene (6 bases). CDR3 length: 14 amino acids. V gave up 4 bases and J gave up 1 base, with 11 bases separating them. CDR1 is SGHNT, CDR2 YYREEE, per germline (reference sequence). CDR3 coding DNA: TGTGCCAGCAGCCCAGGACAGATCCAAGAGACCCAGTACTTC. It is translated as CASSPGQIQETQYF.

This clone occurred a few times. V is TRBV19 and J is TRBJ2-7; 8 positions agree with TRBD1. V dropped 3 bases and J dropped 3; count of bases not matched to a gene: 7. Germline lookup yields CDR1 LNHDA and CDR2 SQIVND (reference sequence). The CDR3 covers 15 residues. The CDR3 loop reads CASSIRGQAHYEQYF. The CDR3 DNA reads as TGTGCCAGTAGTATCCGGGGACAGGCCCACTACGAGCAGTACTTC.

The rearrangement uses TRBV30 and TRBJ2-2; 13 nucleotides agree with TRBD2. The V and J ends lost 5 bases and 1 base, in that order; junction bases with no gene match: 19. There are 21 residues in the CDR3. Germline CDR1 reads GTSNPN; CDR2 reads SVGIG (reference sequence). CDR3: CAWGQLLAGGPLPKNTGELFF. In DNA, the CDR3 is TGTGCCTGGGGACAGCTACTAGCGGGAGGGCCTCTACCCAAGAACACCGGGGAGCTGTTTTTT.

There are a few counts of this clone. J is TRBJ2-1 and V is TRBV5-1; D might be TRBD2 (6 bases). This CDR3 is 15 amino acids long. Trimming cost V 4 bases and J 3 bases, with 14 bases left between them. Germline V CDR1 and CDR2: SGHRS, YFSETQ. The CDR3 DNA follows: TGCGCCAGCAGCCTCCGGGACTCCGTCTACAATGAGCAGTTCTTC. Its translation is CASSLRDSVYNEQFF. Based on the CDR3 plus reference TRBV5-1 and TRBJ2-1, the full variable domain is KAGVTQTPRYLIKTRGQQVTLSCSPISGHRSVSWYQQTPGQGLQFLFEYFSETQRNKGNFPGRFSGRQFSNSRSEMNVSTLELGDSALYLCASSLRDSVYNEQFFGPGTRLTVL.

V usage is TRBV7-9 and J usage is TRBJ1-2, with D perhaps matching TRBD1 (5 bases). CDR1 SEHNR and CDR2 FQNEAQ come from the germline V gene (reference sequence). V was cut by 6 bases and J by 7 bases, with 15 bases left in between. The CDR3 has 13 amino acids. The CDR3 here is CASSGPAQGGYTF. The CDR3 DNA is TGTGCCAGCAGTGGACCCGCCCAGGGTGGCTACACCTTC.

The chain joins TRBV5-4 to TRBJ2-1; possible D gene TRBD1, 5 bases. In germline, CDR1 is SGHNT, CDR2 YYREEE (reference sequence). Trimming pared 0 bases from V and 5 bases from J, leaving 9 bases between. The CDR3 runs 14 residues. CDR3 DNA: TGTGCCAGCAGCTTGGTGGGGCCGCACAATGAGCAGTTCTTC. Protein sequence: CASSLVGPHNEQFF.

This chain connects TRBV27 to TRBJ1-5, with D hard to call. The V end was cut by 0 bases, the J end by 4 bases, with 7 bases between. The CDR3 covers 14 residues. The germline V gene encodes CDR1 MNHEY and CDR2 SMNVEV (reference sequence). This CDR3 is CASSLSAVNQPQHF. The CDR3, as DNA: TGTGCCAGCAGTTTATCGGCGGTGAATCAGCCCCAGCATTTT.

V gene TRBV30 combines with J gene TRBJ2-3; no firm D call. Trimming took off 1 base at V and 2 bases at J, with 10 bases between the two ends. The CDR3 is made up of 14 amino acids. Germline V gene data show CDR1 as GTSNPN and CDR2 as SVGIG (reference sequence). In nucleotides, the CDR3 is TGTGCCTGGAGTGGGCATTCTTTCACAGATACGCAGTATTTT. As protein: CAWSGHSFTDTQYF.

V and J are TRBV6-1 and TRBJ1-2, with D perhaps matching TRBD1 (6 bases). V was pared by 4 bases and J by 2 bases, with 20 bases between. This CDR3 spans 17 amino acids. Per germline, CDR1 MNHNS and CDR2 SASEGT. CDR3 amino acids: CASSVNTRTDANYGYTF. CDR3 nucleotide sequence: TGTGCCAGCAGTGTTAACACCCGGACAGATGCGAACTATGGCTACACCTTC.

The rearrangement links TRBV29-1 to TRBJ2-4, with 7 bases fitting TRBD1. This CDR3 comprises 13 residues. Germline trimming cut 2 bases from V and 4 bases from J; bases unmatched to any gene: 2. Germline V CDR1 and CDR2: SQVTM, ANQGSEA. The CDR3 DNA is TGCAGCGTTGAAACAGGGGTTAAAAACATTCAGTACTTC. Its protein product is CSVETGVKNIQYF.

The chain employs TRBV15 and TRBJ2-7; TRBD2 is a possible D gene (7 bases). Trimming removed 3 bases at V and 6 bases at J, with 18 bases between. The germline CDR1 and CDR2 sequences are LNHNV and YYDKDF (reference sequence). This CDR3 is 15 amino acids long. The CDR3: CATSRLGGEPSEQYF. The DNA for the CDR3 is TGTGCCACCAGCAGGCTAGGGGGGGAGCCCAGCGAGCAGTACTTC.

In regard to this clone: One junction end disagrees with the germline gene, perhaps due to a read error. The chain carries TRBV5-1 and TRBJ2-3, with TRBD2 matching over 12 bases. This CDR3 is built from 20 residues. CDR1 and CDR2 from the germline V gene are SGHRS and YFSETQ. This chain's CDR3 is CASSSQLAGGPLVSTGTQYF. Here the CDR3 DNA reads TGCGCCAGCAGCTCTCAGCTAGCGGGAGGGCCTTTGGTAAGCACAGGTACGCAGTATTTT.